This T cell receptor beta chain emerged from a study of shared clonotypes between healthy human individuals. Profiling relied on immunoSEQ multiplex PCR, and the TCRdb table lists in-frame clones only, not all of them. Among 700,000 or so clones listed, about two thirds were seen once. The CDR3 covers 15 residues. Germline V gives CDR1 ENHRY, CDR2 SYGVKD. V dropped 3 bases and J dropped 4 bases, with 15 bases sitting between them. The chain uses TRBV10-3 and TRBJ2-5, with D possibly TRBD2 on 6 matching bases. This receptor was taken from a woman in her 30s in good health. Input material: memory CD4+ T cells sorted from blood. Sample subset: CD45RA-negative fraction. For the CDR3, the DNA is TGTGCCATCAGTGAATCAGGGTCCGGGGGAGAGACCCAGTACTTC. Translating it yields CAISESGSGGETQYF.